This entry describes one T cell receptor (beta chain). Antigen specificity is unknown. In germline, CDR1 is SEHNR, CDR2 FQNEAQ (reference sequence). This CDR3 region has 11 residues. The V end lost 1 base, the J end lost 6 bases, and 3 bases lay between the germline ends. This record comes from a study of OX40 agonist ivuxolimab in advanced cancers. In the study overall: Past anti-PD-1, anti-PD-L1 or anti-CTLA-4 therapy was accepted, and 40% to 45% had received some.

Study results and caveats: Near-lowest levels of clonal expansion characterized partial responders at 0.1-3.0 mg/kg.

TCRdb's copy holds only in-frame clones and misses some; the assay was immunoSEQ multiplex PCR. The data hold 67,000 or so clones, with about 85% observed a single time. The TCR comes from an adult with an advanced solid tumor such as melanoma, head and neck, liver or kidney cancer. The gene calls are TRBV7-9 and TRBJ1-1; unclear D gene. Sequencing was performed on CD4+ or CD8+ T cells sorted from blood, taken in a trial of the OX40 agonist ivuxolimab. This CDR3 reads CASSLESEAFF. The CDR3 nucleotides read TGTGCCAGCAGCTTAGAATCTGAAGCTTTCTTT.